The clone carrying this T cell receptor beta chain has ten or more counts. Antigen specificity is unknown. TCRdb re-called the 5' RACE reads through MiXCR, storing one row per CDR3 protein. The table lists around 67,000 distinct CDR3 sequences, approximately 7.7% of them singletons. This sample is drawn from a study of T cells after yellow fever vaccination. Study as a whole: When fractions had low cell numbers, they were prepared with SMART-Seq v4 Ultra Low Input. Study-wide points: After the booster, 96% of CD4 and approximately 90% of CD8 primary-response clones were re-detected. Overall, a small share of clonotypes was seen in both CD4 and CD8 compartments.

The TCR originated in a man between 18 and 35 years old who received the YFV17D yellow fever vaccine. Specimen: CD8+ T cells sorted from PBMCs, collected about 5 days after the first yellow fever vaccination.

CDR3: CASSGGPLYNEQFF. CDR3 DNA: TGTGCCAGTAGTGGTGGTCCCCTCTACAATGAGCAGTTCTTC. The rearrangement joins TRBV19 to TRBJ2-1; D unclear. The CDR3 has 14 residues. Trimming took off 5 bases at V and 3 bases at J, with 11 bases between the two ends. Per the germline V gene, CDR1 is LNHDA and CDR2 is SQIVND (reference sequence).